A selection of T cell receptor beta chains follows, all from one sample in a study of blood T cell repertoires in COVID-19. The method was immunoSEQ multiplex PCR; TCRdb's version includes in-frame clones alone and lacks a portion of them. In the table there are about 210,000 clones, around 76% of which are singletons. Input material: peripheral blood. The receptor set was obtained from a woman aged 60-70 years with COVID-19, enrolled during active disease. Each CDR3 is given with its conserved first and last residue. The order of the fields is J gene, V gene, D gene, clone size, CDR3 length, CDR3 DNA, CDR3 protein. D genes are given only for firm matches. Only some rows state a clone size, as once, few, many or a class for expanded clones.

J: TRBJ1-1
V: TRBV24-1
D: -
size: -
length: 14
DNA: TGTGCCACCAGTCATGCGGGGCTCGGCACTGAAGCTTTCTTT
CDR3: CATSHAGLGTEAFF

J: TRBJ1-5
V: TRBV24-1
D: -
size: few
length: 13
DNA: TGTGCCACCAGCCAGGGGCAGTATCAGCCCCAGCATTTT
CDR3: CATSQGQYQPQHF

J: TRBJ2-1
V: TRBV28
D: TRBD2
size: once
length: 18
DNA: TGTGCCAGCAGGAAAAGCGGGAGGGCCGTCGGATCCTACAATGAGCAGTTCTTC
CDR3: CASRKSGRAVGSYNEQFF

J: TRBJ1-1
V: TRBV25-1
D: -
size: -
length: 17
DNA: TGTGCCAGCAGTAACAGGGTACAGGGAGTGGGGAACACTGAAGCTTTCTTT
CDR3: CASSNRVQGVGNTEAFF

J: TRBJ1-6
V: TRBV11-2
D: -
size: -
length: 16
DNA: TGTGCCAGCAGCTCCCGGGGATCGGATGGCAATTCACCCCTCCACTTT
CDR3: CASSSRGSDGNSPLHF

J: TRBJ2-1
V: TRBV19
D: -
size: -
length: 17
DNA: TGTGCCAGTAGTATGGGGGGGCTTTCCAGCTCCTACAATGAGCAGTTCTTC
CDR3: CASSMGGLSSSYNEQFF

J: TRBJ2-1
V: TRBV5-4
D: TRBD1
size: once
length: 13
DNA: TGTGCCAGCAGCTTACAGGGGGCTGGTGAGCAGTTCTTC
CDR3: CASSLQGAGEQFF

J: TRBJ1-2
V: TRBV6-5
D: -
size: few
length: 13
DNA: TGTGCCAGCAGTTCACAGGGAGCGTATGGCTACACCTTC
CDR3: CASSSQGAYGYTF

J: TRBJ1-3
V: TRBV5-1
D: TRBD1
size: -
length: 16
DNA: TGCGCCAGCAGCTTGGGGACAGGGGGCTCTGGAAACACCATATATTTT
CDR3: CASSLGTGGSGNTIYF

J: TRBJ1-5
V: TRBV19
D: TRBD1
size: few
length: 15
DNA: TGTGCCAGTAGTATTGCCCAGGGGGCAGGACAGCCCCAGCATTTT
CDR3: CASSIAQGAGQPQHF

J: TRBJ1-1
V: TRBV5-1
D: TRBD1
size: -
length: 15
DNA: TGCGCCAGCAGCGTCCCGACAGGGGGCCCGACTGAAGCTTTCTTT
CDR3: CASSVPTGGPTEAFF

J: TRBJ2-7
V: TRBV27
D: -
size: -
length: 14
DNA: TGTGCCAGCAGTTTCGGCCGGGAAGTTCGGGAGCAGTACTTC
CDR3: CASSFGREVREQYF

J: TRBJ2-2
V: TRBV5-1
D: -
size: -
length: 15
DNA: TGCGCCAGCAGCTCCCTCGACTCGAACACCGGGGAGCTGTTTTTT
CDR3: CASSSLDSNTGELFF

J: TRBJ1-5
V: TRBV5-6
D: TRBD1
size: -
length: 13
DNA: TGTGCCAGCAGCTCAGGGGGGAATCAGCCCCAGCATTTT
CDR3: CASSSGGNQPQHF

J: TRBJ2-7
V: TRBV28
D: -
size: once
length: 15
DNA: TGTGCCAGCAGGGCCCAGACGTCGAGGTCCTACGAGCAGTACTTC
CDR3: CASRAQTSRSYEQYF

J: TRBJ2-1
V: TRBV5-4
D: TRBD2
size: -
length: 16
DNA: TGTGCCAGCAGCCAAAAAGCGGGAGGGCCCTACAATGAGCAGTTCTTC
CDR3: CASSQKAGGPYNEQFF

J: TRBJ2-2
V: TRBV7-2
D: -
size: -
length: 21
DNA: TGTGCCAGCAGCTTAGCCGCTTGGTTAGCCGATAATACTATAAGCACCGGGGAGCTGTTTTTT
CDR3: CASSLAAWLADNTISTGELFF

J: TRBJ1-5
V: TRBV27
D: TRBD1
size: -
length: 18
DNA: TGTGCCAGCAGTCCCTTGACAGGGGACTTCTATAGCAATCAGCCCCAGCATTTT
CDR3: CASSPLTGDFYSNQPQHF

J: TRBJ1-2
V: TRBV3-1/TRBV3-2
D: TRBD1
size: -
length: 13
DNA: TGTGCCAGCCGCCATAAGGGGGCTGACGGCTACACCTTC
CDR3: CASRHKGADGYTF

J: TRBJ1-6
V: TRBV19
D: TRBD1
size: -
length: 18
DNA: TGTGCCAGTAGTACCCGACAGGGTGGGTTTGCCGGTAATTCACCCCTCCACTTT
CDR3: CASSTRQGGFAGNSPLHF

J: TRBJ2-2
V: TRBV7-2
D: -
size: -
length: 14
DNA: TGTGCCAGCAGTTTAGGTATGGCGGCCGGGGAGCTGTTTTTT
CDR3: CASSLGMAAGELFF

J: TRBJ2-3
V: TRBV5-4
D: TRBD2
size: -
length: 16
DNA: TGTGCCAGCAGCGGAAATAGCGGGAGTGGCGCAGATACGCAGTATTTT
CDR3: CASSGNSGSGADTQYF

J: TRBJ1-5
V: TRBV28
D: -
size: -
length: 15
DNA: TGTGCCAGCAGATCGACACTTTATAGCAATCAGCCCCAGCATTTT
CDR3: CASRSTLYSNQPQHF

J: TRBJ2-1
V: TRBV10-2
D: TRBD1
size: -
length: 15
DNA: TGCGCCAGCAGTGGGAAACGGGACAGAAACAATGAGCAGTTCTTC
CDR3: CASSGKRDRNNEQFF

J: TRBJ1-5
V: TRBV21-1
D: -
size: -
length: 14
DNA: TGTGCCTGCCCCCCGGACATTAGCAATCAGCCCCAGCATTTT
CDR3: CACPPDISNQPQHF

J: TRBJ1-6
V: TRBV14
D: -
size: -
length: 16
DNA: TGTGCCAGCAGCCCCGACCCCCGGGACACTCATTCACCCCTCCACTTT
CDR3: CASSPDPRDTHSPLHF

J: TRBJ2-2
V: TRBV14
D: TRBD2
size: -
length: 18
DNA: TGTGCCAGCAGCCATAGACTAGCGGGAGGCCCTGTAACCGGGGAGCTGTTTTTT
CDR3: CASSHRLAGGPVTGELFF

J: TRBJ1-1
V: TRBV27
D: -
size: -
length: 15
DNA: TGTGCCAGCAGCCATTCCGGGGGTGGGTACACTGAAGCTTTCTTT
CDR3: CASSHSGGGYTEAFF

J: TRBJ1-2
V: TRBV6-5
D: -
size: -
length: 13
DNA: TGTGCCAGCAGGAGAGGACAGACGTATGGCTACACCTTC
CDR3: CASRRGQTYGYTF

J: TRBJ2-6
V: TRBV10-3
D: -
size: -
length: 15
DNA: TGTGCCATCAGTGTGCAGGGAAGGGGGGCCAACGTCCTGACTTTC
CDR3: CAISVQGRGANVLTF